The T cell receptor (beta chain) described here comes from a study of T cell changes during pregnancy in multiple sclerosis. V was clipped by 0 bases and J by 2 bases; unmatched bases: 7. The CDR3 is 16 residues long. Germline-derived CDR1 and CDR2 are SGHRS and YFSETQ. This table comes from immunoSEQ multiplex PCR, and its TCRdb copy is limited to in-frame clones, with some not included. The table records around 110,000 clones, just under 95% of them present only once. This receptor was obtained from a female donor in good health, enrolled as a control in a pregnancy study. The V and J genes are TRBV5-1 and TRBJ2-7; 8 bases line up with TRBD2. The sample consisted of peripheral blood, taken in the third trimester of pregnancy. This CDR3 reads CASSLDLLGGAYEQYF. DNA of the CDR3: TGCGCCAGCAGCTTGGATCTCCTCGGGGGGGCCTACGAGCAGTACTTC.